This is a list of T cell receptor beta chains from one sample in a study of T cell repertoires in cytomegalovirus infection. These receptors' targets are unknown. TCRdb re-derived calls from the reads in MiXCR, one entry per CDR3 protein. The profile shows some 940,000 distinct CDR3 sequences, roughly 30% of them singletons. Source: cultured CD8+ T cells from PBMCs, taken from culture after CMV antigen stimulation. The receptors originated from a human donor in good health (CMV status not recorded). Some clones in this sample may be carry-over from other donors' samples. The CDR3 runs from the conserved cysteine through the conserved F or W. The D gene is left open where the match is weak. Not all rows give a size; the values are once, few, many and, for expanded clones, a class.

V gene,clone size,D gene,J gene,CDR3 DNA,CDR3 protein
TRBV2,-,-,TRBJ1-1,TGTGCCAGCTGGTCCAAGACTGAAGCTTTCTTT,CASWSKTEAFF
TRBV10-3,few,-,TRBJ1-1,TGTGCCATCAGTGAGAAGGAGCCAGGGGCAAACACTGAAGCTTTCTTT,CAISEKEPGANTEAFF
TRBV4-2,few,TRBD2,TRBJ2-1,TGTGCCAGCAGCCACGGGGGGGCGAATGAGCAGTTCTTC,CASSHGGANEQFF
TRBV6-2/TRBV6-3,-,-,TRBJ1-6,TGTGCCAGCAGTTACTCGACTGGGGGGAATTCACCCCTCCACTTT,CASSYSTGGNSPLHF
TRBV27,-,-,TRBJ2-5,TGTGCCAGCAGTCTAGGTCGGGACTCTCGAGAGACCCAGTACTTC,CASSLGRDSRETQYF
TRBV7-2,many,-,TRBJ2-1,TGTGCCAGCGGCAGGGTCAATGAGCAGTTCTTC,CASGRVNEQFF
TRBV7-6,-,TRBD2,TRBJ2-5,TGTGCTAGCAGCCGTACTAGCGGGATCAAAGAGACCAAGTACTTC,CASSRTSGIKETKYF
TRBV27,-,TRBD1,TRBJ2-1,TGTACCAGCAGCCGGGACAGGACCTACAATGAGCAGTTCTTC,CTSSRDRTYNEQFF
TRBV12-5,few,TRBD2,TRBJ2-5,TGTGCTAGTGGTTTCGGAGCGGGGGAGGCCCAGTACTTC,CASGFGAGEAQYF
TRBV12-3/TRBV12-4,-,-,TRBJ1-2,TGTGCCAGCAGTCCGATAACCCCTAACTATGGCTACACCTTC,CASSPITPNYGYTF
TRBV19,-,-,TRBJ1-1,TGTGCCAGTAGTATATCGGTAGGGGAGAGAACTGAAGCTTTCTTT,CASSISVGERTEAFF
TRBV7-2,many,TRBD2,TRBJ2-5,TGTGCCAGCTCCCTGGGGCTAGCGGGGGCCCTCCAAGAGACCCAGTACTTC,CASSLGLAGALQETQYF
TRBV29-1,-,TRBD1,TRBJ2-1,TGCAGCGTTGAAACCCCCGGGACAGGGGTCTACAATGAGCAGTTCTTC,CSVETPGTGVYNEQFF
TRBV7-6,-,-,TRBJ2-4,TGTGCCAGCAGCTTACAAAGGGGGGCCGGCAAAAACATTCAGTACTTC,CASSLQRGAGKNIQYF
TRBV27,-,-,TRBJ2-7,TGTGCCAGCAGTTTAACCGCAGGTTCCTACGAGCAGTACTTC,CASSLTAGSYEQYF
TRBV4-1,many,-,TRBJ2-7,TGCGCCAGCAGCCAGGGACCCGGCTCCTACGAGCAGTACTTC,CASSQGPGSYEQYF
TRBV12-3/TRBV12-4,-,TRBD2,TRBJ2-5,TGTGCCAGCAGTCCACGACTAGCGGGAAGGGGGGATGAGGAAGAGACCCAGTACTTC,CASSPRLAGRGDEEETQYF
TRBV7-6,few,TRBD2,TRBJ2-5,TGTGCCAGCAGCCCGCGGGAGTCCTCCCAGGAGACCCAGTACTTC,CASSPRESSQETQYF
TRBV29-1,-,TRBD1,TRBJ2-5,TGCAGCGCCCGACAGGGCGTCCAAGAGACCCAGTACTTC,CSARQGVQETQYF
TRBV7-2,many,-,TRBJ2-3,TGTGCCAGCAGCTTTTCAGGGAGTGCAGATACGCAGTATTTT,CASSFSGSADTQYF
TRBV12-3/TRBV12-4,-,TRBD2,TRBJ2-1,TGTGCCAGCAGTTTATGGACTAGCGGGGCCCTGGGATATGAGCAGTTCTTC,CASSLWTSGALGYEQFF
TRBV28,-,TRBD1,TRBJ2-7,TGTGCCAGCAGTTTATTAGGGACAGCCCACGAGCAGTACTTC,CASSLLGTAHEQYF
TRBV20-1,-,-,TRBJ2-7,TGCAGTGCTACGCTGGGGGGTGTCTACGAGCAGTACTTC,CSATLGGVYEQYF
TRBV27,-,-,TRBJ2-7,TGTGCCAGCAGTAAACAGGAGTACTCCTACGAGCAGTACTTC,CASSKQEYSYEQYF
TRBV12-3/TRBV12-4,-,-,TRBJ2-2,TGTGCCAGCAGTTTTCCCTTGGACTATAACTCCGGGGAGCTGTTTTTT,CASSFPLDYNSGELFF
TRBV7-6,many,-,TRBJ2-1,TGTGCCAGCAGCTTAGCCGCTGGGGGAGTCTACAATGAGCAGTTCTTC,CASSLAAGGVYNEQFF
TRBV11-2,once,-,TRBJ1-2,TGTGCCAACAGCTTAGGCCGGGCCCCCTATGGCTACACCTTC,CANSLGRAPYGYTF
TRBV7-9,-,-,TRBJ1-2,TGTGCCAGCACCTCTCGACTGGACGAAAACTATGGCTACACCTTC,CASTSRLDENYGYTF
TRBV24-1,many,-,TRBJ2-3,TGTGCCACCAGTGATTTGCCCGGAGATACGCAGTATTTT,CATSDLPGDTQYF
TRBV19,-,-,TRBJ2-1,TGTGCCAGTAGTTATGGGACTTCCTCTTACAATGAGCAGTTCTTC,CASSYGTSSYNEQFF
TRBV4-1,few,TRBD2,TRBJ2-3,TGCGCCAGCAGCCAAGTTAGCACGGGGGGGAGCACAGATACGCAGTATTTT,CASSQVSTGGSTDTQYF
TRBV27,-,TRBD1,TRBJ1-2,TGTGCCAGCAGTACGACAGGGGAAGGCTACACCTTC,CASSTTGEGYTF
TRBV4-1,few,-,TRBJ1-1,TGCGCCAGCAGCCAACCTGGTAGCGCTGAAGCTTTCTTT,CASSQPGSAEAFF
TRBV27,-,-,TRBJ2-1,TGTGCCAGCAGCGTCAGGGGGGTCCGCGATGAGCAGTTCTTC,CASSVRGVRDEQFF
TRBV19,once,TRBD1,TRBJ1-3,TGTGCCAGTAGTACCTGGGACAGCTCTGGAAACACCATATATTTT,CASSTWDSSGNTIYF
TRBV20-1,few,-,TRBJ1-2,TGCAGTGCCAGGAGGGTACAGGATTATGGCTACACCTTC,CSARRVQDYGYTF
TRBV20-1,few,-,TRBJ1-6,TGCAGTGCTGGCCGACCCCTCCACTTT,CSAGRPLHF
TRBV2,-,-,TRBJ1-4,TGTGCCAGCAACTTACACCGGGACACTTCAACTAATGAAAAACTGTTTTTT,CASNLHRDTSTNEKLFF
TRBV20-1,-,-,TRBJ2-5,TGCAGTGCTAGAGATCAAGGAAGGGTGGCAGAGACCCAGTACTTC,CSARDQGRVAETQYF
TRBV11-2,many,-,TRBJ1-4,TGTGCCAGCAGCCCGCCCGAGGAAAAACTGTTTTTT,CASSPPEEKLFF
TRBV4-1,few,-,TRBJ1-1,TGCGCCAGCAGCCAAGGGGCCTCGGAAGGAACTGAAGCTTTCTTT,CASSQGASEGTEAFF
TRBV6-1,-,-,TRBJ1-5,TGTGCCAGCAGTGAAGCGGTCAGTACTTATCAGCCCCAGCATTTT,CASSEAVSTYQPQHF
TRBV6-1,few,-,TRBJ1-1,TGTGCCAGCCCAGGGAACACTGAAGCTTTCTTT,CASPGNTEAFF
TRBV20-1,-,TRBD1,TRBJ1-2,TGCAGTCCCCGAAGACAGGGGACTAACTATGGCTACACCTTC,CSPRRQGTNYGYTF
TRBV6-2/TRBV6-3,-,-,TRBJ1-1,TGTGCCAGCCGACTTTCTCACAGCCGACCCTTAAACACTGAAGCTTTCTTT,CASRLSHSRPLNTEAFF
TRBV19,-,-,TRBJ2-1,TGTGCCAGTAGTGCAGACATCGACGCTTGGCGGTGGCAGTTCTTC,CASSADIDAWRWQFF